This T cell receptor beta chain was sequenced during a study of OX40 agonist ivuxolimab in advanced cancers. TCRdb's table, derived via immunoSEQ multiplex PCR, lists solely in-frame clones and lacks some. Altogether some 90,000 clones are present, roughly 84% being singletons, with the ten largest covering about 0.29%. Trimming pared 0 bases from V and 7 bases from J, leaving 9 bases between. The CDR3 totals 13 residues. Germline CDR1 reads MNHNS; CDR2 reads SASEGT. The input for sequencing was CD4+ or CD8+ T cells sorted from blood, taken in a trial of the OX40 agonist ivuxolimab. This chain connects TRBV6-1 to TRBJ1-2; D is unresolved. The receptor was derived from an adult with an advanced solid tumor such as melanoma, head and neck, liver or kidney cancer. The CDR3 DNA follows: TGTGCCAGCAGTGAAGCTTACCTGGCTGGCTACACCTTC. This codes for CASSEAYLAGYTF.